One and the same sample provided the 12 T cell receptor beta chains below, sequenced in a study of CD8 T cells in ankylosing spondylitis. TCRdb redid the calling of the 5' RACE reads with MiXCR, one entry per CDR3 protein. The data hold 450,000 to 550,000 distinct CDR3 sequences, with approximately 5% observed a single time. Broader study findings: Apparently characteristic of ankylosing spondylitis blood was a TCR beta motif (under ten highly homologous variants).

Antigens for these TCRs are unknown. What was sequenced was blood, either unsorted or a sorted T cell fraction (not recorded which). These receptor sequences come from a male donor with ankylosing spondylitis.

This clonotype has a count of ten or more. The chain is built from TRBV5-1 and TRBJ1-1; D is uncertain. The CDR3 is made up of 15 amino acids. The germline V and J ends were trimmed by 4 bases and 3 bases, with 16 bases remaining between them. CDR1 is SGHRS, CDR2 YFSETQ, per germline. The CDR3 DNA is TGCGCCAGCAGCCCACTTCATGCGGGAGACACTGAAGCTTTCTTT. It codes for CASSPLHAGDTEAFF. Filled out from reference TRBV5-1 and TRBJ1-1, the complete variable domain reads KAGVTQTPRYLIKTRGQQVTLSCSPISGHRSVSWYQQTPGQGLQFLFEYFSETQRNKGNFPGRFSGRQFSNSRSEMNVSTLELGDSALYLCASSPLHAGDTEAFFGQGTRLTVV.

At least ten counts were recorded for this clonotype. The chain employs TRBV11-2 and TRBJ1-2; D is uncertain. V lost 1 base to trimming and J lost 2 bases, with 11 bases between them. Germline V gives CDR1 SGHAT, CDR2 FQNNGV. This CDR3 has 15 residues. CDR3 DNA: TGTGCCAGCAGCTTAGTCCGGGAGAGGAACTATGGCTACACCTTC. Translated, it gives CASSLVRERNYGYTF. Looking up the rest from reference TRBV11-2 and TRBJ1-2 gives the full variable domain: EAGVAQSPRYKIIEKRQSVAFWCNPISGHATLYWYQQILGQGPKLLIQFQNNGVVDDSQLPKDRFSAERLKGVDSTLKIQPAKLEDSAVYLCASSLVRERNYGYTFGSGTRLTVV.

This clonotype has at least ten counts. DNA for the CDR3: TGCGCCAGCAGTGAGTCCCGGACAGGGGGACTGGGCACTGAAGCTTTCTTT. Its translation is CASSESRTGGLGTEAFF. The rearrangement joins TRBV10-1 to TRBJ1-1, with 10 bases that match TRBD1. Per the germline V gene, CDR1 is WNHNN and CDR2 is SYGVQD (reference sequence). The V gene end was trimmed by 0 bases and the J gene end by 4 bases; junction bases not matched to a gene: 8. The CDR3 runs to 17 residues.

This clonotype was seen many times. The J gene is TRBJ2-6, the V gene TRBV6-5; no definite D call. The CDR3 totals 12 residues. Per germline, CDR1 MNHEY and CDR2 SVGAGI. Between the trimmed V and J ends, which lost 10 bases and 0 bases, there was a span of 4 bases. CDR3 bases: TGTGCCACCAACTCTGGGGCCAACGTCCTGACTTTC. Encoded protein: CATNSGANVLTF.

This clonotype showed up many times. The DNA of the CDR3 is TGCGCCAGCAGCCCTAGCGGGAATAACTACGAGCAGTACTTC. It translates to CASSPSGNNYEQYF. The gene calls are TRBV5-1 and TRBJ2-7; 9 nucleotides align to TRBD2. The CDR3 length is 14 residues. CDR1 SGHRS and CDR2 YFSETQ come from the germline V gene. V shed 4 bases, J shed 3 bases, and the junction held 5 bases outside the gene matches.

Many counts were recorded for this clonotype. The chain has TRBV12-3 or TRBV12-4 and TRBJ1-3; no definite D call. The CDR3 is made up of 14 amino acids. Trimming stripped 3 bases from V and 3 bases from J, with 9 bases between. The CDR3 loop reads CASSFWTDGNTIYF. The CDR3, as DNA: TGTGCCAGCAGTTTCTGGACCGATGGAAACACCATATATTTT.

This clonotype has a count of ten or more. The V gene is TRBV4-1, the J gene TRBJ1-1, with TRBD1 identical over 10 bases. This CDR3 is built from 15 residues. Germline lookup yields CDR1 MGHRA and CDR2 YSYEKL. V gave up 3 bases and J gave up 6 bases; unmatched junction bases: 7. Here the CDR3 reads CASSQEGQGRAEAFF. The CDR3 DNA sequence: TGCGCCAGCAGCCAGGAGGGACAGGGGAGGGCTGAAGCTTTCTTT.

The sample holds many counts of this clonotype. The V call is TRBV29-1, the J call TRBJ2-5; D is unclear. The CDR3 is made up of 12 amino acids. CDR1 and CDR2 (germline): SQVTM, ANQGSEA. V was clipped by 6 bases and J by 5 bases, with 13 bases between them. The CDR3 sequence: CSVTEPSETQYF. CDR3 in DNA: TGCAGCGTCACAGAACCGTCGGAGACCCAGTACTTC.

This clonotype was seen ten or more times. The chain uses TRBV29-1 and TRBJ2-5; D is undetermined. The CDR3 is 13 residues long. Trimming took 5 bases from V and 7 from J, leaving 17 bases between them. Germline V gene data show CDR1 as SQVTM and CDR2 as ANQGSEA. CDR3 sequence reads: CSVRTPLLGTQYF. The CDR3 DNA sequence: TGCAGCGTTCGTACCCCCTTGCTCGGGACCCAGTACTTC.

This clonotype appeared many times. CDR3 sequence: CASSSRSGGYTF. Here the CDR3 DNA reads TGTGCCAGCAGTTCGAGATCCGGTGGCTACACCTTC. J is TRBJ1-2 and V is TRBV6-6; D remains unclear. Germline CDR1 is MNHNY and CDR2 is SVGAGI (reference sequence). The germline V and J ends were trimmed by 4 bases and 7 bases, with 10 bases remaining between them. The CDR3 runs 12 residues.

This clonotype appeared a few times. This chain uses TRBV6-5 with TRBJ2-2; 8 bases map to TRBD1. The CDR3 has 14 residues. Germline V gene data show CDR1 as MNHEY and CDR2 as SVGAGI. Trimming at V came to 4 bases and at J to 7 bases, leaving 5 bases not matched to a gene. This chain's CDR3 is CASSWQGASGELFF. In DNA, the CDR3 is TGTGCCAGCAGTTGGCAGGGGGCAAGCGGGGAGCTGTTTTTT.

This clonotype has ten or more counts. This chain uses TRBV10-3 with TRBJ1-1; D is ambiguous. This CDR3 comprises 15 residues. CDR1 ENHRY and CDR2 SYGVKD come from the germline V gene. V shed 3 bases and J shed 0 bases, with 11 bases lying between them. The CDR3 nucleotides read TGTGCCATCAGTGAACGAGCCACCTTGAACACTGAAGCTTTCTTT. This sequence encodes CAISERATLNTEAFF.